This TCR beta chain derives from a study of shared clonotypes between healthy human individuals. Turning to the study itself: The composition of the donors was a couple of women and a few men aged 18 to 49. For every donor, three CD4 naive, three CD4 memory, two CD8 naive and one CD8 memory plates were used.

Concerning this clone itself: Its specificity is unknown.

Notes on the study in general: The sharing of about 5% of naive CD4 clonotypes was seen across a handful of donors. Inspection by rarefaction showed sorted-subset sequencing to be incomplete despite large depth.

Sequencing was performed with immunoSEQ multiplex PCR; in TCRdb, only in-frame clones are kept and a portion is missing. The sample lists around 1.1 million clones, about 80% occurring once. The origin of this receptor is a man younger than 35 in good health. Some clones in this sample may be carry-over from other donors' samples. The sequenced sample was memory CD4+ T cells from PBMCs. Described subset: CD45RA-negative fraction.

The CDR3 sequence: CASSSQEVGTDTQYF. The DNA of the CDR3 is TGTGCCAGCAGCTCTCAGGAGGTAGGCACAGATACGCAGTATTTT. V and J are TRBV7-7 and TRBJ2-3, with D possibly TRBD2 on 5 matching bases. Germline V gene lookup returns CDR1 SSHAT and CDR2 FNYEAQ (reference sequence). Trimming stripped 4 bases from V and 1 base from J, with 12 bases between. CDR3 length: 15 amino acids.